This T cell receptor beta chain was documented in a study of cytotoxic CD8 clonotypes in ibrutinib-treated CLL. This CDR3 is built from 15 residues. V lost 0 bases to trimming and J lost 3 bases; unmatched junction nucleotides: 3. Looked up from germline, CDR1 is SGHRS and CDR2 is YFSETQ. Method: immunoSEQ multiplex PCR; TCRdb's copy keeps in-frame clones and lacks some. This table has just over 65,000 clones, about 63% appearing once. Sample: PBMCs, taken after 12 months of ibrutinib treatment. The chain employs TRBV5-1 and TRBJ1-5; 7 bases are a match to TRBD1. The TCR was taken from a human donor with chronic lymphocytic leukemia. CDR3 bases: TGCGCCAGCAGCTTGGGCGACAGGGTCAATCAGCCCCAGCATTTT. This codes for CASSLGDRVNQPQHF.